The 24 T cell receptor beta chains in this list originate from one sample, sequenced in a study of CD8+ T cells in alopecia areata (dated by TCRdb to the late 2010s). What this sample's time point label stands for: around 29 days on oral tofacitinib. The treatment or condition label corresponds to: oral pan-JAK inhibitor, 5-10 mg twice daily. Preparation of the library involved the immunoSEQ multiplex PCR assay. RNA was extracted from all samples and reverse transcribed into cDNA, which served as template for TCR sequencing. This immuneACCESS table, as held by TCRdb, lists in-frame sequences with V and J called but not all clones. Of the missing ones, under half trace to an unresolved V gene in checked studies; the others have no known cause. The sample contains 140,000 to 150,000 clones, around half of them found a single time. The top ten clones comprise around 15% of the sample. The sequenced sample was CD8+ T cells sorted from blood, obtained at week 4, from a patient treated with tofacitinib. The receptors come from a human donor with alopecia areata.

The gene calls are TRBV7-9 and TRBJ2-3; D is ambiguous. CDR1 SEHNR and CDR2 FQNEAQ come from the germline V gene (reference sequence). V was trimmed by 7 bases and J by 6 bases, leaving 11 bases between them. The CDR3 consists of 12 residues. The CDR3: CASTPFRDTQYF. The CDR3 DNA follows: TGTGCCAGCACCCCGTTCCGGGATACGCAGTATTTT.

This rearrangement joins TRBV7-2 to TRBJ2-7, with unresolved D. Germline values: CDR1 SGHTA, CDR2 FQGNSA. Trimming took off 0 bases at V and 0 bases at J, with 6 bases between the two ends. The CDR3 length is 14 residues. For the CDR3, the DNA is TGTGCCAGCAGCTTAGCTGGGTTCTCCTACGAGCAGTACTTC. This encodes CASSLAGFSYEQYF.

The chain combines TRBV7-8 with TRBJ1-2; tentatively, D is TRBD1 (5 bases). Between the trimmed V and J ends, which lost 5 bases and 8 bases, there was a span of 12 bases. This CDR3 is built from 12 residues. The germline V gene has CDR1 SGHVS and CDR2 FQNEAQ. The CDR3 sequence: CASSARDQGYTF. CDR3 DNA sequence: TGTGCCAGCAGCGCAAGGGACCAAGGCTACACCTTC. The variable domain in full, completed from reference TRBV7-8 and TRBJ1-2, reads GAGVSQSPRYKVAKRGQDVALRCDPISGHVSLFWYQQALGQGPEFLTYFQNEAQLDKSGLPSDRFFAERPEGSVSTLKIQRTQQEDSAVYLCASSARDQGYTFGSGTRLTVV.

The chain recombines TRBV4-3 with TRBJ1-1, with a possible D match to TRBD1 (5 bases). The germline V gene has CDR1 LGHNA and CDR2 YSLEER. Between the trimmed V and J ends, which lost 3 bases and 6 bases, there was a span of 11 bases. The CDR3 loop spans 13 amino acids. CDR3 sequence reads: CASSQTENPEAFF. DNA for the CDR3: TGCGCCAGCAGCCAGACAGAGAATCCTGAAGCTTTCTTT.

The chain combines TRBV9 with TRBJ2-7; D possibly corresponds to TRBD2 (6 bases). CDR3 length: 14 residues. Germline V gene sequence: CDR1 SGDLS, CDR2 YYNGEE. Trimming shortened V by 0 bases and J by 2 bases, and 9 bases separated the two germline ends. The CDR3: CASSVGAGTYEQYF. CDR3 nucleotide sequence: TGTGCCAGCAGCGTAGGGGCGGGGACCTACGAGCAGTACTTC.

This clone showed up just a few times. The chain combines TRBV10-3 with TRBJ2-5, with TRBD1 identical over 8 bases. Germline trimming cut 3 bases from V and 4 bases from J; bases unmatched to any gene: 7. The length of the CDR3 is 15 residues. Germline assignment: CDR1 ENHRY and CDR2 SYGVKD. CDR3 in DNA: TGTGCCATCAGTGACGGGCAGGGGGCAGGAGAGACCCAGTACTTC. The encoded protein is CAISDGQGAGETQYF.

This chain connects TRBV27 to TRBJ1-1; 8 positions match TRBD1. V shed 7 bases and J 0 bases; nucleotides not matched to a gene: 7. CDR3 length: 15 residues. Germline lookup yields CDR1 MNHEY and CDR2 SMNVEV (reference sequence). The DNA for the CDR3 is TGTGCCAGCAAACTAGGGACAGGATTGAACACTGAAGCTTTCTTT. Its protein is CASKLGTGLNTEAFF.

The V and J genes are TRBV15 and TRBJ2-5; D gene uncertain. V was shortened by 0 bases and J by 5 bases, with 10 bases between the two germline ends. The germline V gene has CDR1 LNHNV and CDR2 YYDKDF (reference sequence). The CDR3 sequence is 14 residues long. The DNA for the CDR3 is TGTGCCACCAGCAGAGAAGGGATTTGGGAGACCCAGTACTTC. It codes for CATSREGIWETQYF.

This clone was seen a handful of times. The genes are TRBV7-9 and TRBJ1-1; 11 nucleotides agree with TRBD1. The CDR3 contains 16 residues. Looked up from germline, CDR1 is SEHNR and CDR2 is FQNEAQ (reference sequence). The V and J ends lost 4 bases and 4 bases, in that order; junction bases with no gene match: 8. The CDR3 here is CASSSARDRGITEAFF. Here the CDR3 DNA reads TGTGCCAGCAGCTCTGCTCGGGACAGGGGGATCACTGAAGCTTTCTTT.

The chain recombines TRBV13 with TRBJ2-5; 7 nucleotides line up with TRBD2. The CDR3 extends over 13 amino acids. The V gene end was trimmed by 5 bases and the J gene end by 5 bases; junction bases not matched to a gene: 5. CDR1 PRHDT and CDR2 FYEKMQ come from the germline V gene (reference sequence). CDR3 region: CASSAAGMETQYF. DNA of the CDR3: TGTGCCAGCAGCGCAGCGGGGATGGAGACCCAGTACTTC.

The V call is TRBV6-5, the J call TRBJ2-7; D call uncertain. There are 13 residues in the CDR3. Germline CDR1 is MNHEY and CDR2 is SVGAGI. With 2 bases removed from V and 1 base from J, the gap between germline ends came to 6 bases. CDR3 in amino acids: CASSYEASYEQYF. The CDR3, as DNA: TGTGCCAGCAGTTACGAAGCTTCCTACGAGCAGTACTTC.

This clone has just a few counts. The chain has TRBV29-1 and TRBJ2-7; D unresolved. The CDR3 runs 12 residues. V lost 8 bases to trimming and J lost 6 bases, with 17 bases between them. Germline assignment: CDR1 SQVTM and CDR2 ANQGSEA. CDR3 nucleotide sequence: TGCAGCTCCTCATATCGATCGGGCGAGCAGTACTTC. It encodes CSSSYRSGEQYF.

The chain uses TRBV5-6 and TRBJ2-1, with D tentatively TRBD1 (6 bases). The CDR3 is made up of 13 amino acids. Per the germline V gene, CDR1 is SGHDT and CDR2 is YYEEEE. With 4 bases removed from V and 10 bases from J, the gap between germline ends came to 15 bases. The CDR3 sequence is CASSPDSVGEQFF. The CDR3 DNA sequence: TGTGCCAGCAGCCCGGACAGTGTCGGGGAGCAGTTCTTC.

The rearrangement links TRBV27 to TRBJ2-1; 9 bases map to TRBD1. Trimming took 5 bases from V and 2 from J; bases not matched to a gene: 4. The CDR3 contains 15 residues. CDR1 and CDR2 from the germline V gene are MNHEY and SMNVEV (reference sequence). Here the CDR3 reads CASSDGTGTYNEQFF. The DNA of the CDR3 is TGTGCCAGCAGTGATGGGACAGGGACCTACAATGAGCAGTTCTTC.

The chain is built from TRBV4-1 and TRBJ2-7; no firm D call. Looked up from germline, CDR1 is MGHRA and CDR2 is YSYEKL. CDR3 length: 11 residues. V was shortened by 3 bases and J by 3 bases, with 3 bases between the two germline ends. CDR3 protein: CASSQSYEQYF. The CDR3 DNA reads TGCGCCAGCAGCCAGAGCTACGAGCAGTACTTC.

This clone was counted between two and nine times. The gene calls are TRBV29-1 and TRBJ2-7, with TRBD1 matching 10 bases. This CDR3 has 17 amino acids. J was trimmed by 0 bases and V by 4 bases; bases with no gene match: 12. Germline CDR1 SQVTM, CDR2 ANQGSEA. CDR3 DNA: TGCAGCGTTGTAGGCGGACAGGGGGTTAGGGGCTCCTACGAGCAGTACTTC. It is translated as CSVVGGQGVRGSYEQYF.

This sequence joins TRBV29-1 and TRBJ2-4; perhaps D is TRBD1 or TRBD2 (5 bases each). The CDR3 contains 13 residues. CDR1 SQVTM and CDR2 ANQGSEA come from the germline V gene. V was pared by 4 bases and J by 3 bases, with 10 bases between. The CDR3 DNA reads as TGCAGCGTTGGTGGGGGAGACAAAAACATTCAGTACTTC. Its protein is CSVGGGDKNIQYF.

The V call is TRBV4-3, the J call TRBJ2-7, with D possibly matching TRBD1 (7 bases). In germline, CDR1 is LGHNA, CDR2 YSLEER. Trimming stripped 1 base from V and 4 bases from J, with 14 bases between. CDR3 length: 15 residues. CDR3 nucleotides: TGCGCCAGCAGCCAAGTGGGCGGGACAGTTTACGAGCAGTACTTC. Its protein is CASSQVGGTVYEQYF.

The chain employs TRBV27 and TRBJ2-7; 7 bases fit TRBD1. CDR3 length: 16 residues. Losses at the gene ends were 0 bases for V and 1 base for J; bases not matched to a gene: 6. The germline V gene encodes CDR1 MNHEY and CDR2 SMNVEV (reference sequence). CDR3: CASSLSGTRGSYEQYF. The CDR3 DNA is TGTGCCAGCAGTTTATCCGGGACCAGGGGGTCCTACGAGCAGTACTTC.

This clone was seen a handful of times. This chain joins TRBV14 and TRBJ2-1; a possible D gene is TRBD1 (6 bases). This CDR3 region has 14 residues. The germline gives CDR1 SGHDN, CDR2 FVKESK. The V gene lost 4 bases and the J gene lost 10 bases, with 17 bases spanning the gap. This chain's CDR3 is CASSRRGRGNEQFF. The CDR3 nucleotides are TGTGCCAGCAGCCGAAGGGGGAGAGGGAACGAGCAGTTCTTC.

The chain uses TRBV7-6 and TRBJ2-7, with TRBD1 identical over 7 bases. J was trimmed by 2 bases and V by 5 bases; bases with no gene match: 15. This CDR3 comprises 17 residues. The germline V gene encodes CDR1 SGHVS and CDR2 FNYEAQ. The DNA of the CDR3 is TGTGCCAGCAGCGGGGACAGTCTCCCGGGGACGCCCTACGAGCAGTACTTC. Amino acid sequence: CASSGDSLPGTPYEQYF.

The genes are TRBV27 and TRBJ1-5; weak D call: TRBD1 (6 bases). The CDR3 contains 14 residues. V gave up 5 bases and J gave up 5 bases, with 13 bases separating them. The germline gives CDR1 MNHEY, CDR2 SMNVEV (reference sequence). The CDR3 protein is CASSPRRGHQPQHF. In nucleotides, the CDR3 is TGTGCCAGCAGTCCTCGCAGGGGTCATCAGCCCCAGCATTTT.

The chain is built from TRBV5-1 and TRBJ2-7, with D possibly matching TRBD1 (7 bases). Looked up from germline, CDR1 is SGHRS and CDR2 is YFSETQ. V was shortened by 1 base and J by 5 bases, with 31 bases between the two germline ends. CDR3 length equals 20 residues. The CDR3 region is CASSLTQGTAVFSPLDEQYF. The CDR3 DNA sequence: TGCGCCAGCAGCTTGACACAGGGGACTGCTGTATTTAGCCCCCTCGACGAGCAGTACTTC.

CDR3 DNA sequence: TGTGCCAGCAGGACGGACAGGGGACATAATTCACCCCTCCACTTT. Translating it yields CASRTDRGHNSPLHF. This chain uses TRBV6-5 with TRBJ1-6; 9 nucleotides align to TRBD1. The CDR3 has 15 amino acids. Trimming took 6 bases from V and 5 from J; bases not matched to a gene: 5. Germline V gives CDR1 MNHEY, CDR2 SVGAGI.